This T cell receptor (beta chain) was sequenced during a study of human T cells and chemical hapten exposure. The wider study: 2% DPC was applied to approximately 2 cm by approximately 2 cm of upper inner arm skin for sensitization. Patients were mainly female, each with alopecia areata, totalis or universalis.

Stated time point: patch test 3, about 24 weeks after DPC sensitization. The treatment here: therapeutic diphenylcyclopropenone sensitization with weekly scalp DPC. Donors were 18 to 70-year-old alopecia patients suitable for DPC. Unseparated into fractions, whole blood served as the source from which total RNA was extracted. V was clipped by 2 bases and J by 5 bases, with 15 bases between them. CDR3 length: 14 amino acids. CDR1 DFQATT and CDR2 SNEGSKA come from the germline V gene (reference sequence). Ten or more counts support this clonotype. TCRdb itself ran the RACE reads through MiXCR, one entry per CDR3 protein. The table has 25,000 to 35,000 distinct CDR3 sequences, approximately 6% seen once; the top ten hold 5.6%.

Material: whole blood, obtained in connection with sensitization to the hapten diphenylcyclopropenone (DPC). The sequence was obtained from a man aged 25 to 45 with alopecia areata. Some clones in this sample may be carry-over from other donors' samples. The rearrangement uses TRBV20-1 and TRBJ1-2; D is ambiguous. The CDR3 DNA follows: TGCAGTGCTAGACTGAAGATTGGTGGTTATGGCTACACCTTC. This gives the protein CSARLKIGGYGYTF.